The 16 T cell receptor beta chains listed next were all sequenced from one sample in a study of Graves' ophthalmopathy and Graves' hyperthyroidism. Beta-chain TCR CDR3 regions were amplified from RNA transcripts. HTBI primers were used in a first-round RT-PCR, which preceded a second-round multiplex PCR. TCRdb reprocessed the multiplex PCR reads with MiXCR, giving one entry per CDR3 protein. The sample lists approximately 700,000 distinct CDR3 sequences; roughly two fifths were seen once. Sequenced material: peripheral blood. All receptors come from an adult man with Graves' ophthalmopathy.

The CDR3 is CASSAAGVGGLMNTGELFF. In DNA, the CDR3 is TGTGCCAGCAGCGCCGCCGGGGTCGGGGGCCTCATGAACACCGGGGAGCTGTTTTTT. The chain carries TRBV9 and TRBJ2-2; possibly TRBD1 or TRBD2 for D (6 bases each). This CDR3 region has 19 residues. V shed 3 bases and J shed 1 base, with 22 bases lying between them. Germline CDR1 SGDLS, CDR2 YYNGEE.

This clonotype came up a few times. A junction end diverges from the germline sequence, so it may reflect a read error. This sequence joins TRBV10-3 and TRBJ1-1, with 7 bases that match TRBD1. CDR1 is ENHRY, CDR2 SYGVKD, per germline. This CDR3 has 14 amino acids. The CDR3 coding sequence is TGTGCCAGCAGTGAAGACAGGGATCCCACTGAAGCTTTCTTT. Amino acid sequence: CASSEDRDPTEAFF.

The V gene is TRBV2, the J gene TRBJ2-7; tentatively, D is TRBD1 (5 bases). This CDR3 is 14 amino acids long. In germline, CDR1 is SNHLY, CDR2 FYNNEI. Trimming stripped 6 bases from V and 5 bases from J, with 17 bases between. CDR3 residues: CASSRQGKGNEQYF. In nucleotides, the CDR3 is TGTGCCAGCAGCCGGCAGGGAAAGGGAAACGAGCAGTACTTC. The complete variable domain, with remaining parts taken from reference TRBV2 and TRBJ2-7, reads EPEVTQTPSHQVTQMGQEVILRCVPISNHLYFYWYRQILGQKVEFLVSFYNNEISEKSEIFDDQFSVERPDGSNFTLKIRSTKLEDSAMYFCASSRQGKGNEQYFGPGTRLTVT.

This chain links TRBV10-3 with TRBJ2-7; the D gene is possibly TRBD2 (5 bases). V was pared by 2 bases and J by 2 bases, with 10 bases between. Germline V gives CDR1 ENHRY, CDR2 SYGVKD. This CDR3 spans 14 amino acids. This CDR3 is CAISENREAYEQYF. CDR3 bases: TGTGCCATCAGTGAGAACCGGGAAGCCTACGAGCAGTACTTC.

A note on this clonotype: The junction differs from germline at one of its ends, possibly a read error. V gene TRBV5-1 combines with J gene TRBJ2-2; D gene uncertain. The CDR3 is 15 amino acids. Looked up from germline, CDR1 is SGHRS and CDR2 is YFSETQ. The CDR3 region has the DNA TGTGCCAGCAGTCCATTTGGGCGAAAGACCGGGGAGCTGTTTTTT. Protein: CASSPFGRKTGELFF.

Points on this clonotype: This sequence may be a read error, since a much larger clone differs from it by one base. The chain is built from TRBV19 and TRBJ1-4, with D possibly TRBD1 on 6 matching bases. The CDR3 sequence is 15 residues long. From germline, CDR1 is LNHDA and CDR2 SQIVND (reference sequence). V was trimmed by 4 bases and J by 8 bases, leaving 17 bases between them. CDR3 sequence: CASSTRQEAGEKLFF. In DNA form, the CDR3 reads TGTGCCAGTAGTACGCGACAGGAGGCCGGAGAAAAACTGTTTTTT. The full variable domain, with the rest looked up from reference TRBV19 and TRBJ1-4, is DGGITQSPKYLFRKEGQNVTLSCEQNLNHDAMYWYRQDPGQGLRLIYYSQIVNDFQKGDIAEGYSVSREKKESFPLTVTSAQKNPTAFYLCASSTRQEAGEKLFFGSGTQLSVL.

The gene calls are TRBV7-9 and TRBJ1-4; possible D gene TRBD1, 5 bases. Trimming removed 5 bases from V and 7 bases from J, with 14 bases in between. Looked up from germline, CDR1 is SEHNR and CDR2 is FQNEAQ (reference sequence). This CDR3 region has 14 residues. The CDR3 DNA reads TGTGCCAGCAGCCTTAGTCGGGGCGGTGAAAAACTGTTTTTT. Encoded protein: CASSLSRGGEKLFF.

This clonotype was detected once. The conserved phenylalanine or tryptophan normally closing the CDR3 is absent here, so this likely arose from a read error. DNA for the CDR3: TGCAGTGCTAAGGGTGGTAGCAATCAGCCCCAGCATGGT. Encoded protein: CSAKGGSNQPQHG. The gene calls are TRBV20-1 and TRBJ1-5; D gene uncertain. V was clipped by 4 bases and J by 0 bases, with 7 bases between them. The CDR3 runs to 13 residues. Germline lookup yields CDR1 DFQATT and CDR2 SNEGSKA (reference sequence).

This clonotype was observed many times. The chain links TRBV20-1 to TRBJ1-2, with D tentatively TRBD1 (6 bases). Trimming removed 3 bases from V and 6 bases from J, with 11 bases in between. Per the germline V gene, CDR1 is DFQATT and CDR2 is SNEGSKA (reference sequence). CDR3 length equals 12 residues. The CDR3 DNA sequence: TGCAGTGCTAGTTGGAACAGGGATGGCTACACCTTC. This sequence encodes CSASWNRDGYTF.

V and J are TRBV7-8 and TRBJ2-7, with 10 nucleotides matching TRBD2. The junction had 20 bases not matched to a gene; V was cut back by 5 bases and J by 7 bases. Germline CDR1 SGHVS, CDR2 FQNEAQ. The CDR3 spans 18 residues. CDR3 region: CASSRELAGPYGTREQYF. As DNA, the CDR3 is TGTGCCAGCAGCAGGGAACTAGCGGGGCCTTATGGGACTCGGGAGCAGTACTTC.

This clonotype was seen only a few times. The rearrangement links TRBV11-2 to TRBJ2-5; D is uncertain. Germline V gives CDR1 SGHAT, CDR2 FQNNGV. The CDR3 is 14 residues long. Trimming pared 6 bases from V and 7 bases from J, leaving 18 bases between. CDR3 protein: CASRKGTGRWTQYF. CDR3 DNA sequence: TGTGCCAGCAGGAAGGGAACGGGCCGATGGACCCAGTACTTC. Looking up the rest from reference TRBV11-2 and TRBJ2-5 gives the full variable domain: EAGVAQSPRYKIIEKRQSVAFWCNPISGHATLYWYQQILGQGPKLLIQFQNNGVVDDSQLPKDRFSAERLKGVDSTLKIQPAKLEDSAVYLCASRKGTGRWTQYFGPGTRLLVL.

The chain combines TRBV29-1 with TRBJ1-1; TRBD1 is a possible D gene (6 bases). This CDR3 region has 9 residues. V lost 6 bases and J lost 8, with 7 bases in between. CDR1 SQVTM and CDR2 ANQGSEA come from the germline V gene. As DNA, the CDR3 is TGCAGCGTCGGGGGCGAAGCTTTCTTT. Translated, it gives CSVGGEAFF.

At least ten counts were recorded for this clonotype. The rearrangement uses TRBV10-3 and TRBJ2-6; D is perhaps TRBD1 (5 bases). Trimming cost V 0 bases and J 1 base, with 7 bases left between them. CDR3 length: 16 amino acids. Per germline, CDR1 ENHRY and CDR2 SYGVKD. In DNA form, the CDR3 reads TGTGCCATCAGTGAGTCGGGGCTGTCTGGGGCCAACGTCCTGACTTTC. Its protein product is CAISESGLSGANVLTF.

This rearrangement joins TRBV7-8 to TRBJ2-7; TRBD2 agrees at 9 bases. The assigned J gene may be wrong: the sequence end matches TRBJ2-1 better. Germline assignment: CDR1 SGHVS and CDR2 FQNEAQ. CDR3 length: 14 amino acids. CDR3 DNA sequence: TGTGCCAGCAGCTTAGCCAGCGGGAGGAATGAGCAGTTCTTC. Protein sequence: CASSLASGRNEQFF.

The chain links TRBV7-9 to TRBJ2-6, with D hard to call. Germline CDR1 SEHNR, CDR2 FQNEAQ (reference sequence). The ends were cut back, 4 bases at V and 4 bases at J, with 8 bases in the middle. The CDR3 totals 14 residues. The CDR3 loop reads CASSSTGGANVLTF. The CDR3 nucleotides are TGTGCCAGCAGCTCGACGGGCGGGGCCAACGTCCTGACTTTC.

Concerning this clonotype: A junction end diverges from the germline sequence, so it may reflect a read error. The chain is built from TRBV24-1 and TRBJ2-5, with D perhaps assigned TRBD1 or TRBD2 (5 bases each). The CDR3 totals 15 residues. In germline, CDR1 is KGHDR, CDR2 SFDVKD. CDR3 bases: TGTGCCACCAGTGATGTGGGACGCCTCCAAGAGACTCAGTACTTC. Its protein is CATSDVGRLQETQYF.